This is a list of T cell receptor beta chains from one sample in a study of blood T cells in healthy people across ages. MiXCR was run by TCRdb on the 5' RACE reads, yielding one entry per CDR3 protein. This repertoire shows around 580,000 distinct CDR3 sequences, roughly 43% found once; its top ten account for under 30%. The sequencing sample was made of blood. The origin of the receptors is an older man in good health. Both conserved end residues are part of each CDR3. D genes are given only for firm matches.

J: TRBJ1-5; D: NA; V: TRBV18; CDR3: CASSPWQDNQPQHF
J: TRBJ2-5; D: NA; V: TRBV3-1; CDR3: CASSQDRSQYF
J: TRBJ2-7; D: NA; V: TRBV10-1; CDR3: CASSSGLSEYEQYF
J: TRBJ2-6; D: NA; V: TRBV7-2; CDR3: CASSLAAFGSGANVLTF
J: TRBJ1-4; D: NA; V: TRBV3-1; CDR3: CASSQQGAQINEKLFF
J: TRBJ2-1; D: NA; V: TRBV12-3/TRBV12-4; CDR3: CASSVRGGGDEQFF
J: TRBJ2-1; D: NA; V: TRBV6-6; CDR3: CASSYGGARYNEQFF
J: TRBJ2-1; D: TRBD2; V: TRBV7-9; CDR3: CASSPLNQSRLAGGREQFF
J: TRBJ2-7; D: NA; V: TRBV29-1; CDR3: CSVSGASYEQYF
J: TRBJ2-7; D: NA; V: TRBV3-1; CDR3: CASSQTGSREQYF
J: TRBJ1-4; D: NA; V: TRBV7-9; CDR3: CASSYIQEARVFF
J: TRBJ1-6; D: NA; V: TRBV4-3; CDR3: CASKEGGNHNSPLHF
J: TRBJ2-5; D: NA; V: TRBV5-5; CDR3: CASSLTSYRETQYF
J: TRBJ2-3; D: TRBD1; V: TRBV12-3/TRBV12-4; CDR3: CASRGDRGGDTQYF